The 3 T cell receptor beta chains below were found in one sample sequenced in a study of T cell responses to AZD1222 COVID-19 vaccine. The method was immunoSEQ multiplex PCR; TCRdb's version includes in-frame clones alone and lacks a portion of them. This sample has 120,000 or so clones, with about 88% found just once. The sample was peripheral blood, taken 28 days after the second AZD1222 dose. These receptors were taken from an adult who received the AZD1222 COVID-19 vaccine.

This rearrangement joins TRBV6-2 or TRBV6-3 to TRBJ1-5; perhaps TRBD1 as D (5 bases). Between the trimmed V and J ends, which lost 4 bases and 2 bases, there was a span of 9 bases. The CDR3 is 14 amino acids. Germline V lookup: CDR1 MNHEY, CDR2 SVGEGT. CDR3 protein: CASSSGGGNQPQHF. Written as DNA, the CDR3 is TGTGCCAGCAGTTCCGGGGGGGGCAATCAGCCCCAGCATTTT.

This chain connects TRBV28 to TRBJ1-2; 8 bases align to TRBD1. Germline lookup yields CDR1 MDHEN and CDR2 SYDVKM. The CDR3 length is 14 residues. The J segment lost 2 bases and the V segment lost 3 bases, leaving 2 bases of the junction unmatched. CDR3 in DNA: TGTGCCAGCAGTTTTGGGGACAGGAACTATGGCTACACCTTC. Translation: CASSFGDRNYGYTF.

The chain has TRBV16 and TRBJ2-3, with D possibly TRBD2 on 5 matching bases. The CDR3 has 15 amino acids. Trimming shortened V by 3 bases and J by 3 bases, and 13 bases separated the two germline ends. Germline V gene sequence: CDR1 KGHSY, CDR2 FQNENV. CDR3 bases: TGTGCCAGCAGCCAGACTACTTACCAAACAGATACGCAGTATTTT. It yields the protein CASSQTTYQTDTQYF.